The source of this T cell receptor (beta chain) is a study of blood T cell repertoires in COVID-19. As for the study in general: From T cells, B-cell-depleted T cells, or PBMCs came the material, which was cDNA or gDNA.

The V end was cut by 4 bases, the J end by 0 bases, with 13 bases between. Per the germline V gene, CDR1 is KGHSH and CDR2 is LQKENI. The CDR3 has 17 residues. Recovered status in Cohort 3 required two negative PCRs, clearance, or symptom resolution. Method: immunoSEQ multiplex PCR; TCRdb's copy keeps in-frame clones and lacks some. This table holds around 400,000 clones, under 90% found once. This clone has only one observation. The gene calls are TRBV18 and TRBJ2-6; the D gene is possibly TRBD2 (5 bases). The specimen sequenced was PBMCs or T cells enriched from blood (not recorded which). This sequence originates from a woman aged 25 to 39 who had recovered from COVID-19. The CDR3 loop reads CASSRGNPTSGANVLTF. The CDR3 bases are TGTGCCAGCTCACGAGGGAATCCGACCTCTGGGGCCAACGTCCTGACTTTC.